A single sample is the source of the 5 T cell receptor beta chains below, sequenced in a study of blood T cell repertoires in COVID-19. TCRdb's table, derived via immunoSEQ multiplex PCR, lists solely in-frame clones and lacks some. Here the sample spans fewer than 45,000 clones, around four fifths being singletons. Specimen: peripheral blood. These receptors were obtained from a human donor in a cohort sampled during active COVID-19.

The chain employs TRBV28 and TRBJ1-2, with 11 positions matching TRBD1. V was pared by 7 bases and J by 4 bases, with 8 bases of the junction left unmatched. The germline V gene encodes CDR1 MDHEN and CDR2 SYDVKM. The CDR3 length is 15 residues. The CDR3 loop reads CASTWPGTGGYGYTF. CDR3 in DNA: TGTGCCAGCACCTGGCCCGGGACAGGGGGCTATGGCTACACCTTC.

Here the CDR3 reads CASSNGGGSYNEQFF. Here the CDR3 DNA reads TGTGCCAGCTCCAATGGCGGGGGCTCCTACAATGAGCAGTTCTTC. This chain uses TRBV6-6 with TRBJ2-1, with 7 bases that match TRBD2. With V trimmed by 8 bases and J by 0 bases, 7 bases remained unmatched. The length of the CDR3 is 15 residues. From germline, CDR1 is MNHNY and CDR2 SVGAGI (reference sequence).

The chain employs TRBV5-4 and TRBJ1-1; D gene unclear. The CDR3 covers 14 residues. The V end was cut by 6 bases, the J end by 7 bases, with 19 bases between. Germline CDR1 SGHNT, CDR2 YYREEE (reference sequence). Here the CDR3 DNA reads TGTGCCAGCAATCCCTTTCAACGCGACATTGAAGCTTTCTTT. Amino acids: CASNPFQRDIEAFF. The full variable domain, in which reference TRBV5-4 and TRBJ1-1 provide the parts outside the CDR3, is ETGVTQSPTHLIKTRGQQVTLRCSSQSGHNTVSWYQQALGQGPQFIFQYYREEENGRGNFPPRFSGLQFPNYSSELNVNALELDDSALYLCASNPFQRDIEAFFGQGTRLTVV.

This clone has just one count. CDR3 coding DNA: TGTGCCAGCAGTTTAGTGGCAGGGGAGCTGTTTTTT. Its translation: CASSLVAGELFF. The genes are TRBV12-3 or TRBV12-4 and TRBJ2-2; no clear D gene. The germline V and J ends were trimmed by 1 base and 8 bases, with 5 bases remaining between them. There are 12 residues in the CDR3.

The chain carries TRBV30 and TRBJ1-5, with 11 bases lining up with TRBD1. Looked up from germline, CDR1 is GTSNPN and CDR2 is SVGIG (reference sequence). The V and J ends lost 0 bases and 5 bases, in that order; junction bases with no gene match: 3. The CDR3 spans 15 residues. Here the CDR3 reads CAWSVGQGAYQPQHF. The CDR3 bases are TGTGCCTGGAGTGTCGGACAGGGGGCATATCAGCCCCAGCATTTT.